This TCR beta chain is drawn from a study of cytomegalovirus exposure and HLA in healthy donors. Germline lookup yields CDR1 SGHVS and CDR2 FQNEAQ. The V and J ends lost 5 bases and 0 bases, in that order; junction bases with no gene match: 20. The CDR3 is 20 amino acids. The method was immunoSEQ multiplex PCR; TCRdb's version includes in-frame clones alone and lacks a portion of them. The table has around 94,000 clones, roughly 94% seen once. The chain recombines TRBV7-8 with TRBJ2-3; 7 bases are a match to TRBD2. This sequence was found in a woman under 30 in good health and CMV-seronegative. The specimen sequenced was PBMCs. The CDR3 protein is CASSHRAMGEGLVSTDTQYF. The CDR3 nucleotides read TGTGCCAGCAGCCACCGAGCGATGGGGGAGGGCCTGGTTAGCACAGATACGCAGTATTTT.